Detailed here is one T cell receptor beta chain. Its target is unknown. The CDR3 loop spans 14 amino acids. The V and J ends lost 6 bases and 1 base respectively, with 12 bases between them. A second PCR of about 6 to 12 cycles used a sample-barcoded 5' primer and a J-beta primer mix. TCRdb re-analysed the 5' RACE reads in MiXCR, keeping a single row per CDR3 protein. The sample has more than 900,000 distinct CDR3 sequences; 25% to 35% are singletons. These data come from a study of blood T cells in healthy people across ages. Whole-study context: Capture via template switching afforded approximately one barcoded beta molecule per two T cells. Overall study results and limits: Greater diversity and more naive CD4+ cells were seen in long-lived donors than in aged donors. There was a strong correlation between TCR beta diversity and naive T cell percentage.

Healthy Caucasian individuals from Russia aged 6 to 90 served as donors. The sample was also reused in another study, on T cells of mothers and their children.

The source is a woman between 40 and 50 years old in good health. Input material: blood. The genes are TRBV12-3 or TRBV12-4 and TRBJ1-1; the D is unclear. The CDR3 DNA follows: TGTGCCAGCAGGATACAAAGCCCGAACACTGAAGCTTTCTTT. Its protein product is CASRIQSPNTEAFF.